This section outlines one T cell receptor (beta chain) sequence together with its context. Its matching antigen is unknown. The authors incorporated unique molecular identifiers into the TCR beta cDNA libraries. Input populations of 1 to 10 million T cells gave rise to approximately 500,000 cDNA molecules. TCRdb passed the PCR reads through MiXCR, listing each CDR3 protein once. The sample comprises just over 250,000 distinct CDR3 sequences, 35% to 40% of which are singletons, and around 4.8% rests with the top ten. This sample stems from a study of post-analysis software for immune sequencing data. Study-level background: Patients had relapsing-remitting, secondary progressive or progressive-relapsing multiple sclerosis; some lacked subtype.

J gave up 5 bases and V 5 bases, and 5 bases lay outside the gene matches. The CDR3 is 14 amino acids. CDR1 is SGHTA, CDR2 FQGNSA, per germline. Study conclusions and caveats: Compared with controls, patients had more of about five TRBV segments, including TRBV5-6, TRBV5-1 and TRBV20-1. Batch-matched samples strongly co-clustered by F measure. Significantly lower normalized Chao1 diversity was seen in multiple sclerosis patients than in controls.

The sample consisted of blood. The V and J genes are TRBV7-2 and TRBJ1-4, with TRBD1 identical over 7 bases. This clonotype originated in a girl aged 5-17 years with multiple sclerosis. The DNA for the CDR3 is TGTGCCAGCAGCCTGGACAGGAGCAATGAAAAACTGTTTTTT. Translated: CASSLDRSNEKLFF.